Each of the 3 T cell receptor beta chains below was sequenced from the same sample in a study of blood T cells in healthy people across ages. Primed by a sample-barcoded 5' primer and a J-beta primer mix, a second PCR proceeded for about 6 to 11 cycles. TCRdb re-called the 5' RACE reads with MiXCR, one entry per CDR3 protein. This table holds 650,000 to 1,000,000 distinct CDR3 sequences, under 40% found once. Sequencing was done on a sample of blood. All receptors come from a man aged 18 to 30 in good health.

This clonotype was counted ten times or more. This chain connects TRBV7-2 to TRBJ2-5, with D possibly TRBD1 on 6 matching bases. The V gene lost 3 bases and the J gene lost 5 bases, with 13 bases spanning the gap. Germline V lookup: CDR1 SGHTA, CDR2 FQGNSA. The CDR3 has 14 residues. The CDR3 here is CASSLTQGRETQYF. CDR3 in DNA: TGTGCCAGCAGCTTGACACAGGGTCGGGAGACCCAGTACTTC.

The V call is TRBV9, the J call TRBJ1-4, with a tentative D call TRBD1 (5 bases). This CDR3 is 13 amino acids long. Between the trimmed V and J ends, which lost 4 bases and 5 bases, there was a span of 9 bases. Germline lookup yields CDR1 SGDLS and CDR2 YYNGEE. The CDR3 coding sequence is TGTGCCAGCAGCCCGACAGAGAATGAAAAACTGTTTTTT. It codes for CASSPTENEKLFF.

The rearrangement uses TRBV25-1 and TRBJ2-7; 9 bases match TRBD1. Trimming removed 8 bases from V and 6 bases from J; junction bases left unmatched: 8. The CDR3 has 13 amino acids. Germline V gives CDR1 MGHDK, CDR2 SYGVNS. This CDR3 reads CASHGTGSSEQYF. CDR3 in DNA: TGTGCCAGCCATGGGACAGGGTCTTCCGAGCAGTACTTC.